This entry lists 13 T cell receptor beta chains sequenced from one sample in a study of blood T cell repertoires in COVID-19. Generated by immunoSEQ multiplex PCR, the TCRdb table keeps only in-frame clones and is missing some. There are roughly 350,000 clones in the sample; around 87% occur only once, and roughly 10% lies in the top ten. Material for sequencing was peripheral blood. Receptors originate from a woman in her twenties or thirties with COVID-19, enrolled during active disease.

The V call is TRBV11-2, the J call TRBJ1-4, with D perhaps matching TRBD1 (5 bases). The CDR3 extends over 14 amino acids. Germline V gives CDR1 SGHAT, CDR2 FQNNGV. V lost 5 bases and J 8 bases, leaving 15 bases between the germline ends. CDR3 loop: CASSLRQGLEKLFF. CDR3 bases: TGTGCCAGCAGCCTCCGGCAGGGACTGGAAAAACTGTTTTTT.

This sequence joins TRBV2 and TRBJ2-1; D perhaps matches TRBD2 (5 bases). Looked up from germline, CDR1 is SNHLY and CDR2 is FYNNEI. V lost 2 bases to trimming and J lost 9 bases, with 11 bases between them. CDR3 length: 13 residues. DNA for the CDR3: TGTGCCAGCAGTGAATATCTAGAGGGTGAGCAGTTCTTC. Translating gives CASSEYLEGEQFF.

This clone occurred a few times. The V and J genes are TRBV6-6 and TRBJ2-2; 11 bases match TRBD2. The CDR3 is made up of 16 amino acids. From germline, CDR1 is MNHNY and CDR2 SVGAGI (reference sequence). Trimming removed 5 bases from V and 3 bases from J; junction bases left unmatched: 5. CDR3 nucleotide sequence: TGTGCCAGCAGTCATCCGGGACTAGCGGACACCGGGGAGCTGTTTTTT. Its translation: CASSHPGLADTGELFF.

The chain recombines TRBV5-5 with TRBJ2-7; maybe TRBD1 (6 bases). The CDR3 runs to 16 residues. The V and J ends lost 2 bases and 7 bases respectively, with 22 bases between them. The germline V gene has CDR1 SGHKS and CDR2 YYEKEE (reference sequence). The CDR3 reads CASSFTGPSSLREQYF. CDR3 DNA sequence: TGTGCCAGCAGCTTTACAGGGCCCTCATCTCTACGAGAGCAGTACTTC.

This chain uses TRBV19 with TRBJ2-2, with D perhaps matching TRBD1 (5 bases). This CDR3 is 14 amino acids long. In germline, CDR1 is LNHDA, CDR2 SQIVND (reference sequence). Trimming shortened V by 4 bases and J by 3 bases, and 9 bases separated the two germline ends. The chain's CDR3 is CASSTQAYTGELFF. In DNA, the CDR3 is TGTGCCAGTAGTACACAGGCGTACACCGGGGAGCTGTTTTTT.

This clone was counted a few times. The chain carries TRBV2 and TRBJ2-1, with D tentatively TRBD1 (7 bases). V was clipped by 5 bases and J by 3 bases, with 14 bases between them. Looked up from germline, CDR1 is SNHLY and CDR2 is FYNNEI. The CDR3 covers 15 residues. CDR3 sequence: CASSPTRGLYNEQFF. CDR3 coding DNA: TGTGCCAGCAGTCCGACTAGGGGGCTCTACAATGAGCAGTTCTTC.

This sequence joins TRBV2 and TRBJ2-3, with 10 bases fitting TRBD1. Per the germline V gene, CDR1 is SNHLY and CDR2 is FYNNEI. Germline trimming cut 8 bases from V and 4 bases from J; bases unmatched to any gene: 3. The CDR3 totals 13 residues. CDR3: CASGGQGPDTQYF. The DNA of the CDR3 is TGTGCCAGCGGGGGACAGGGGCCAGATACGCAGTATTTT.

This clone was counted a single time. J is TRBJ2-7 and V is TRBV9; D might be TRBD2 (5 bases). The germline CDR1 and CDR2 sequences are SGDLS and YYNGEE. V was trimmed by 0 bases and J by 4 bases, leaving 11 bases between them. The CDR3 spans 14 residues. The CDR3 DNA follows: TGTGCCAGCAGCGTAGGGGGTAGCGAGTACGAGCAGTACTTC. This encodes CASSVGGSEYEQYF. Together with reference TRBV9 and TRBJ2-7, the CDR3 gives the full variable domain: DSGVTQTPKHLITATGQRVTLRCSPRSGDLSVYWYQQSLDQGLQFLIQYYNGEERAKGNILERFSAQQFPDLHSELNLSSLELGDSALYFCASSVGGSEYEQYFGPGTRLTVT.

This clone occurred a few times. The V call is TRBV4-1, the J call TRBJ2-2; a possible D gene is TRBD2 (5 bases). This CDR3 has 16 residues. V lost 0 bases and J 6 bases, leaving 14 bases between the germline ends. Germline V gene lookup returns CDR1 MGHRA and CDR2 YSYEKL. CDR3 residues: CASSQDPLLGAGELFF. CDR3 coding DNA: TGCGCCAGCAGCCAAGACCCCCTACTGGGAGCCGGGGAGCTGTTTTTT.

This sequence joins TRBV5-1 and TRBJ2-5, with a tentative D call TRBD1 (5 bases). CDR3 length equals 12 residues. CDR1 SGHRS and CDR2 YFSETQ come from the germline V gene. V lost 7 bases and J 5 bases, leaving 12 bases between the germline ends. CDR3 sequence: CASSSGSETQYF. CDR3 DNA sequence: TGCGCCAGCTCCTCAGGGTCGGAGACCCAGTACTTC. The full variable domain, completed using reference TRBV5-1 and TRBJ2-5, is KAGVTQTPRYLIKTRGQQVTLSCSPISGHRSVSWYQQTPGQGLQFLFEYFSETQRNKGNFPGRFSGRQFSNSRSEMNVSTLELGDSALYLCASSSGSETQYFGPGTRLLVL.

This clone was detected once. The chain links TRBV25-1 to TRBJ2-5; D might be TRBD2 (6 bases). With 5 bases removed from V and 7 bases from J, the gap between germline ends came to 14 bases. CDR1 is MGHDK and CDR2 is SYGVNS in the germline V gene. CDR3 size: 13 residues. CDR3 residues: CASSWVAAGTQYF. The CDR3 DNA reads TGTGCCAGCAGTTGGGTGGCAGCGGGGACCCAGTACTTC. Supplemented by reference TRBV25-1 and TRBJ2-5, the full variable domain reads EADIYQTPRYLVIGTGKKITLECSQTMGHDKMYWYQQDPGMELHLIHYSYGVNSTEKGDLSSESTVSRIRTEHFPLTLESARPSHTSQYLCASSWVAAGTQYFGPGTRLLVL.

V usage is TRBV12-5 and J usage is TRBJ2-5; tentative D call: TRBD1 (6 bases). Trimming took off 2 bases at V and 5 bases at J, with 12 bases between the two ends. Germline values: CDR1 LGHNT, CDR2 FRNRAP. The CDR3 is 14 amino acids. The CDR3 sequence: CASGLSGAKETQYF. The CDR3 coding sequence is TGTGCTAGTGGTTTGTCAGGGGCGAAGGAGACCCAGTACTTC.

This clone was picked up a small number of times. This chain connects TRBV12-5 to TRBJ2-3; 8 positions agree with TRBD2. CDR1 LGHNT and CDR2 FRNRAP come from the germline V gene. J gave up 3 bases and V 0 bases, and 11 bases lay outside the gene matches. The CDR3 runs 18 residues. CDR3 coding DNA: TGTGCTAGTGGTTTGGTACGGGACGGGAGGGCCGGGACAGATACGCAGTATTTT. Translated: CASGLVRDGRAGTDTQYF.